This is a list of T cell receptor beta chains from one sample in a study of shared clonotypes between healthy human individuals. Libraries were prepared by immunoSEQ multiplex PCR; TCRdb keeps only in-frame clonotypes and omits some of them. Of 1.5 million to 2.5 million clones listed, over 85% are singletons. Sequenced input: naive CD8+ T cells sorted from blood. The receptor source for this set is a man aged 18 to 35 in good health. The CDR3 runs from the conserved cysteine through the conserved F or W. The order of the fields is clone size, V gene, J gene, D gene, CDR3 DNA, CDR3 protein. D genes are given only for firm matches. Clone size is shown for a subset of rows, as once, few, many or a class of expanded clone.

>.|TRBV13|TRBJ2-7|.
TGTGCCAGCAGCTTAGGCGAGGGTAGCTCCTACGAGCAGTACTTC
CASSLGEGSSYEQYF
>.|TRBV19|TRBJ2-7|.
TGTGCCAGTAGTATAGACCACTCCTACGAGCAGTACTTC
CASSIDHSYEQYF
>.|TRBV5-1|TRBJ2-7|.
TGCGCCAGCAGGCTTGGCGAGGGGAGCTACGAGCAGTACTTC
CASRLGEGSYEQYF
>.|TRBV29-1|TRBJ1-1|.
TGCAGCGTTGATGAGGGCACTGAAGCTTTCTTT
CSVDEGTEAFF
>.|TRBV6-5|TRBJ1-2|.
TGTGCCAGCAGTGGGGGCGGTGGCTACACCTTC
CASSGGGGYTF
>.|TRBV27|TRBJ2-7|TRBD2
TGTGCCAGCAGTCAACTAGGGACTATCGAGCAGTACTTC
CASSQLGTIEQYF
>.|TRBV6-1|TRBJ2-7|.
TGTGCCAGCAGTGAACAGGGCCGATTCTACGAGCAGTACTTC
CASSEQGRFYEQYF
>.|TRBV7-2|TRBJ2-7|TRBD2
TGTGCCAGCAGCGAACTAGCGGGAGGGCCCTACGAGCAGTACTTC
CASSELAGGPYEQYF
>.|TRBV5-6|TRBJ2-7|.
TGTGCCAGCAGCTTGGACGGTGCGTTCTACGAGCAGTACTTC
CASSLDGAFYEQYF
>.|TRBV5-4|TRBJ2-1|.
TGTGCCAGCAGCTTGGTTCAGGTCTCCTACAATGAGCAGTTCTTC
CASSLVQVSYNEQFF
>.|TRBV30|TRBJ1-1|.
TGTGCCTGGAGTGTAGGATCGGGGGAGTCTGAAGCTTTCTTT
CAWSVGSGESEAFF
>few|TRBV19|TRBJ1-1|.
TGTGCCAGTAGCCAACGGTCTGGCACTGAAGCTTTCTTT
CASSQRSGTEAFF
>.|TRBV4-1|TRBJ2-2|TRBD1
TGCGCCAGCAGCCATGGGCCAGGGGGCGGGACCGGGGAGCTGTTTTTT
CASSHGPGGGTGELFF
>.|TRBV10-3|TRBJ1-2|.
TGTGCCATCAGTGAGTCGTGGGGGGGTGATGGCTACACCTTC
CAISESWGGDGYTF